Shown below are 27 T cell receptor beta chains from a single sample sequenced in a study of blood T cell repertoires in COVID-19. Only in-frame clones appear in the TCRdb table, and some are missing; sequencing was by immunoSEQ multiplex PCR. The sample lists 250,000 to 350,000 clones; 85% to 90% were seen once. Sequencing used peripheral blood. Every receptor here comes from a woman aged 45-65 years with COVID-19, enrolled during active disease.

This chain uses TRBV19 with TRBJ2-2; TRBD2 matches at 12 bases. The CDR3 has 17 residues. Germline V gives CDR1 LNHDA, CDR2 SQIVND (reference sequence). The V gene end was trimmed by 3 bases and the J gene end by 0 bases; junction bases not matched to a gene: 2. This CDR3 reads CASSMPSGRANTGELFF. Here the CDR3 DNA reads TGTGCCAGTAGTATGCCTAGCGGGAGGGCGAACACCGGGGAGCTGTTTTTT.

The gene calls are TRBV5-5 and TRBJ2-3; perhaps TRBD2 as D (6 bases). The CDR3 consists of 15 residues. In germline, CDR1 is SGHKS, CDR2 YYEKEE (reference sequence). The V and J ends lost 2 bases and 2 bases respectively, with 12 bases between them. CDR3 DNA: TGTGCCAGCAGCTTTAGTAGCGGAGACACAGATACGCAGTATTTT. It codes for CASSFSSGDTDTQYF.

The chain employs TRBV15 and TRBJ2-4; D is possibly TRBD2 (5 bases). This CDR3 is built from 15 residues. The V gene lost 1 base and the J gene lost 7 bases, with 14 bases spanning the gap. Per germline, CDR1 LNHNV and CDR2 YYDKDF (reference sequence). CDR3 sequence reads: CATSRGGTSSNIQYF. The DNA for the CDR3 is TGTGCCACCAGCAGAGGGGGTACTAGTAGTAACATTCAGTACTTC.

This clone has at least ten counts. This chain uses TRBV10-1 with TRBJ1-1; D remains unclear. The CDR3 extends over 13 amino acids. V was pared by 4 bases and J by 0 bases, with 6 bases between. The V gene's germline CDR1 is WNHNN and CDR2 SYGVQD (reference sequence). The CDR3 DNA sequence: TGCGCCAGCAGTGTGGAGTTGAACACTGAAGCTTTCTTT. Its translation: CASSVELNTEAFF.

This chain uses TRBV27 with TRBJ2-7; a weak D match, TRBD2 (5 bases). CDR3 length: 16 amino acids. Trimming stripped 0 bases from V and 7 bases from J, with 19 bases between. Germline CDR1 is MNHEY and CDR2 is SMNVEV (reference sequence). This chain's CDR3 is CASSLSGYRDLTEQYF. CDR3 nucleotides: TGTGCCAGCAGTTTATCAGGGTACCGGGATCTTACTGAGCAGTACTTC.

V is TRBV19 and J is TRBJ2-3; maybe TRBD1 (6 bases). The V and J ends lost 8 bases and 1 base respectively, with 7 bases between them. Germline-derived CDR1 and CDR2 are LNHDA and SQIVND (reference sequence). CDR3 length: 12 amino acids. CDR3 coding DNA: TGTGCCAGTCGGACAGGCACAGATACGCAGTATTTT. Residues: CASRTGTDTQYF.

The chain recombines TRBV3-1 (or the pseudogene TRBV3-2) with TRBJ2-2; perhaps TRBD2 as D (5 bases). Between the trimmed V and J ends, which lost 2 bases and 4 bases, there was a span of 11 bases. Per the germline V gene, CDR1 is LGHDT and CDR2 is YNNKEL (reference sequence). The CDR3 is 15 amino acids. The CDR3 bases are TGTGCCAGCAGCCAACCAGCGGTAACCACCGGGGAGCTGTTTTTT. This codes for CASSQPAVTTGELFF.

CDR3 in DNA: TGTGCCACCAGTGACCGTGGACTAGCGGGATTCGAGTTCTTC. This gives the protein CATSDRGLAGFEFF. The V gene is TRBV24-1, the J gene TRBJ2-1; 12 bases are a match to TRBD2. Germline V gene sequence: CDR1 KGHDR, CDR2 SFDVKD. The CDR3 is made up of 14 amino acids. Trimming cost V 4 bases and J 14 bases; bases outside gene matches: 8.

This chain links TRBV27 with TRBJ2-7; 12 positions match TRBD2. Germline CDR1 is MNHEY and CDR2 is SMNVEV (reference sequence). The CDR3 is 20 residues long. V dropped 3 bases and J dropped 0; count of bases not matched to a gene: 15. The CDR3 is CASSLLSPASGRAHSYEQYF. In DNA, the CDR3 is TGTGCCAGCAGTTTGTTGAGTCCCGCTAGCGGGAGGGCACACTCCTACGAGCAGTACTTC.

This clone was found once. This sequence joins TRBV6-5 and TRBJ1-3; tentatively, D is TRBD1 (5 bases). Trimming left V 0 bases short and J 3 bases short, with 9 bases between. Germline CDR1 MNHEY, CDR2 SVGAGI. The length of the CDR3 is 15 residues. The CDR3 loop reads CASSYSIGGGNTIYF. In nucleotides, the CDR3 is TGTGCCAGCAGTTACTCAATCGGGGGTGGAAACACCATATATTTT.

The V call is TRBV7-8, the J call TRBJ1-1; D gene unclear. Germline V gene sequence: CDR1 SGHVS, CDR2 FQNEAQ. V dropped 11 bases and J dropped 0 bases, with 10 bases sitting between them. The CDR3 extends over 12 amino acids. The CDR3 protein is CAAVALNTEAFF. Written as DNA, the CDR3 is TGTGCCGCCGTTGCGTTGAACACTGAAGCTTTCTTT.

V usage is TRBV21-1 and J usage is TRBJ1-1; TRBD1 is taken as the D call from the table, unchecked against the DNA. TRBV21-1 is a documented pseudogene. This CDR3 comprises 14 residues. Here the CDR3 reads CASSGQGSNTEAFF. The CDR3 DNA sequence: TGTGCCAGCAGCGGACAGGGCTCGAACACTGAAGCTTTCTTT.

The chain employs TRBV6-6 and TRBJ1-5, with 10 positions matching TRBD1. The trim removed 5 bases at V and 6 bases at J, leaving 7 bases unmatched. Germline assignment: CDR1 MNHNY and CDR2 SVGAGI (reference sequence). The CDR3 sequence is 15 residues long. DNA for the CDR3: TGTGCCAGCAGTAACGACAGGGGGCGCACTCAGCCCCAGCATTTT. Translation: CASSNDRGRTQPQHF.

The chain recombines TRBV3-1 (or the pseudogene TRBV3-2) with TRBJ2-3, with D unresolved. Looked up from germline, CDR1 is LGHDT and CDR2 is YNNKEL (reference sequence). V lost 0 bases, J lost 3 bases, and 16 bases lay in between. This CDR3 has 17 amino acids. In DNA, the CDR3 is TGTGCCAGCAGCCAAGAGCAACCCCGATTCGGGACAGATACGCAGTATTTT. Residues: CASSQEQPRFGTDTQYF.

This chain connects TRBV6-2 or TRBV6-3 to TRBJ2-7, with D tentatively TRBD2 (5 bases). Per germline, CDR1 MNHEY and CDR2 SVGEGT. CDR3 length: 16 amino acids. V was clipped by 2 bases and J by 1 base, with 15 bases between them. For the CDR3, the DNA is TGTGCCAGCAGTTACAATCGTGGCGGGCCATCCTACGAGCAGTACTTC. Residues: CASSYNRGGPSYEQYF.

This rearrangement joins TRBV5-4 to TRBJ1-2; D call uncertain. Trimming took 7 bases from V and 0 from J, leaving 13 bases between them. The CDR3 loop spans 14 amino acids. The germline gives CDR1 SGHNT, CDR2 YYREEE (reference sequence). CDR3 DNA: TGTGCCAGCCACCGGTTTATAACTAACTATGGCTACACCTTC. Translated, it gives CASHRFITNYGYTF.

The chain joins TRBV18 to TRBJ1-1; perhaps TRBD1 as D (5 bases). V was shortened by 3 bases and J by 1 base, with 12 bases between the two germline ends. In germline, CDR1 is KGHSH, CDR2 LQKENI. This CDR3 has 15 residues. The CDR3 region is CASSPTQGGNTEAFF. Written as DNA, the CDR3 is TGTGCCAGCTCACCGACCCAGGGCGGGAACACTGAAGCTTTCTTT.

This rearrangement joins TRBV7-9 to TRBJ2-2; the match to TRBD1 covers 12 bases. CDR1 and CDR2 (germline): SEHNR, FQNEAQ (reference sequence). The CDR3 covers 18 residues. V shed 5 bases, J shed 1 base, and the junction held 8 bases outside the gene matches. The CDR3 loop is CASSGRDRGRGNTGELFF. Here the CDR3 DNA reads TGTGCCAGCAGCGGCCGGGACAGGGGGCGCGGGAACACCGGGGAGCTGTTTTTT.

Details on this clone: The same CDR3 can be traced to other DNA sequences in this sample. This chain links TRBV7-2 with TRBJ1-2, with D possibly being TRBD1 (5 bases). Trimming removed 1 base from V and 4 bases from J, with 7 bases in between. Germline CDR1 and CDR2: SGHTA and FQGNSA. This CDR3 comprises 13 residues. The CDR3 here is CASSLGQGYGYTF. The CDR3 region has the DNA TGTGCCAGCAGCTTAGGGCAGGGCTATGGCTACACCTTC.

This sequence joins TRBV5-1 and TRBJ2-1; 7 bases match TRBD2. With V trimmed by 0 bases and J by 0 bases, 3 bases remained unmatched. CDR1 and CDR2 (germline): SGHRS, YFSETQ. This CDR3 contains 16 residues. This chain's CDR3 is CASSLGGSVSYNEQFF. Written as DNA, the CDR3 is TGCGCCAGCAGCTTGGGCGGGAGTGTCTCCTACAATGAGCAGTTCTTC.

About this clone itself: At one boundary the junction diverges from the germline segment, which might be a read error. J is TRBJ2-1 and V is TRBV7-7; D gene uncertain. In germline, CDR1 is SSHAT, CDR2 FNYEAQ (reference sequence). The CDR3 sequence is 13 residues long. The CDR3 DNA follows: TGTGCTAGCAGCCCAGGAACTCGGAATGAGCAGTTCTTC. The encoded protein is CASSPGTRNEQFF.

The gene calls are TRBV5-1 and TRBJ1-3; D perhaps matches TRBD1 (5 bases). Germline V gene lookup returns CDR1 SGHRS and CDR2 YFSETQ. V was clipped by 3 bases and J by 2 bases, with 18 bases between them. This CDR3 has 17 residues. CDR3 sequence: CASSSSPLGGTGNTIYF. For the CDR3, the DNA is TGCGCCAGCAGCTCCTCACCCCTGGGGGGAACTGGAAACACCATATATTTT. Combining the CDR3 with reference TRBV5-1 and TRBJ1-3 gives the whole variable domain KAGVTQTPRYLIKTRGQQVTLSCSPISGHRSVSWYQQTPGQGLQFLFEYFSETQRNKGNFPGRFSGRQFSNSRSEMNVSTLELGDSALYLCASSSSPLGGTGNTIYFGEGSWLTVV.

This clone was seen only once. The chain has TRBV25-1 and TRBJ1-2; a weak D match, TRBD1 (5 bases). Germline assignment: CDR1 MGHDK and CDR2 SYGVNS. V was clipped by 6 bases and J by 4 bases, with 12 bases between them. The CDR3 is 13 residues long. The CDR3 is CASSPRRGYGYTF. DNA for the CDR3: TGTGCCAGCAGCCCCCGAAGGGGCTATGGCTACACCTTC.

CDR3 protein: CASSVGGGGLRNTIYF. The CDR3 DNA reads TGTGCCAGCAGCGTAGGGGGCGGAGGGCTGAGAAACACCATATATTTT. The rearrangement uses TRBV9 and TRBJ1-3; D might be TRBD1 (5 bases). Germline V CDR1 and CDR2: SGDLS, YYNGEE. With 0 bases removed from V and 5 bases from J, the gap between germline ends came to 15 bases. The CDR3 length is 16 residues. Full variable domain (missing parts from reference TRBV9 and TRBJ1-3): DSGVTQTPKHLITATGQRVTLRCSPRSGDLSVYWYQQSLDQGLQFLIQYYNGEERAKGNILERFSAQQFPDLHSELNLSSLELGDSALYFCASSVGGGGLRNTIYFGEGSWLTVV.

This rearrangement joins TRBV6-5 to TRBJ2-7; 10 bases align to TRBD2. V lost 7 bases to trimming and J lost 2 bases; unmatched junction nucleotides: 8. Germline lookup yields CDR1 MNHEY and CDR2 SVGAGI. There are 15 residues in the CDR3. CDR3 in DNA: TGTGCCAGCAACCAACTCAGCGGGAGGGCCTACGAGCAGTACTTC. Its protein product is CASNQLSGRAYEQYF.

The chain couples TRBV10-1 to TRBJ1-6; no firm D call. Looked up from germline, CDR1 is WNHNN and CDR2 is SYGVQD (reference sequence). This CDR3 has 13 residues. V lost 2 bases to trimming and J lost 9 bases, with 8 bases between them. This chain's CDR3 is CASSEGSGSPLHF. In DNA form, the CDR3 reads TGCGCCAGCAGTGAGGGGAGTGGTTCACCCCTCCACTTT.

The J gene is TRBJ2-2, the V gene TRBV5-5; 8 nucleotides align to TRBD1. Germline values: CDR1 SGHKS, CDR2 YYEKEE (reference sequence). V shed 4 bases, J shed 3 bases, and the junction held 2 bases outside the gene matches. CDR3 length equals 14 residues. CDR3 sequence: CASSLQGDTGELFF. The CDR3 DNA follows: TGTGCCAGCAGCCTACAGGGGGACACCGGGGAGCTGTTTTTT.